The sample holds many counts of the clone carrying this T cell receptor (beta chain). V was clipped by 6 bases and J by 8 bases, with 17 bases between them. The CDR3 contains 14 residues. Germline CDR1 reads ENHRY; CDR2 reads SYGVKD. This sample was taken from a study of T-cell reconstitution after alpha-beta-depleted transplantation in children. This sample's TCRbeta library carried unique molecular identifier barcodes. MiXCR was run by TCRdb on the PCR reads, yielding one entry per CDR3 protein. The sample contains about 580,000 distinct CDR3 sequences, 23% of which appear only once. The TCR sequence derives from a boy in the first two years of life who had a stem cell transplant for acute myeloid leukemia, so the T cells may come from the graft donor. V gene TRBV10-3 combines with J gene TRBJ2-1; no firm D call. Sequenced here: PBMCs, mostly from graft donor cells, sampled 360 days after TCRalphabeta/CD19-depleted stem cell transplant. The CDR3 reads CAIRPYGDGDEQFF. The CDR3 DNA reads as TGTGCCATCAGACCCTACGGAGACGGCGATGAGCAGTTCTTC.